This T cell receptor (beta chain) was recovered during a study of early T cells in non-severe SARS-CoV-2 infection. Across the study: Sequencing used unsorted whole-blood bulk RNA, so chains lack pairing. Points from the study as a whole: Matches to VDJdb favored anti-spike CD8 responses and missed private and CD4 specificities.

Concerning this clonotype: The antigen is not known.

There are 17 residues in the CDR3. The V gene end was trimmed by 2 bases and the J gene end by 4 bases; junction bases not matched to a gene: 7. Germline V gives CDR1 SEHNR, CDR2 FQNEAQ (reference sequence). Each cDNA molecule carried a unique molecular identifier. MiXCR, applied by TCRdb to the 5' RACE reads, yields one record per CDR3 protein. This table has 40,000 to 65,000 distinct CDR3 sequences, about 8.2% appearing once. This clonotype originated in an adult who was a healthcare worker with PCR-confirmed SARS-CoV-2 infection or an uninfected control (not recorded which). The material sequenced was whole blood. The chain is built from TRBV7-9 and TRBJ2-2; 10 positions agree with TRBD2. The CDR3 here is CASSLSLAGEGTGELFF. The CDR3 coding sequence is TGTGCCAGCAGCTTAAGCCTAGCGGGAGAGGGCACCGGGGAGCTGTTTTTT.